The T cell receptor (beta chain) under discussion was sequenced for a study of cytomegalovirus exposure and HLA in healthy donors. Study background: Unique TCR beta sequences numbering approximately 120 million came from approximately 180 million T cells in an earlier analysis. General observations from the study: Sequences of the TCR beta chain were said to predict the HLA-A and HLA-B alleles of most subjects accurately. As a later analysis revealed, most CMV-associated TCR beta chains appeared HLA-restricted.

This clone appeared a few times. Antigen specificity is unknown. An end of the junction does not agree with germline; a read error may underlie this. CDR1 is SEHNR, CDR2 FQNEAQ, per germline (reference sequence). The CDR3 has 12 residues. A multiplex PCR was run with 60 Vbeta primers and 13 Jbeta primers. Generated by immunoSEQ multiplex PCR, the TCRdb table keeps only in-frame clones and is missing some. There are roughly 120,000 clones in the sample; 79% occur only once, and over 3.5% lies in the top ten. The chain joins TRBV7-9 to TRBJ2-7; D ambiguous. The origin of this receptor is a man in his thirties or forties in good health and CMV-seropositive. The material sequenced was PBMCs. Here the CDR3 reads CSSVRDSYEQYF. The CDR3 bases are TGTTCCAGCGTCCGAGACTCCTACGAGCAGTACTTC. Using reference TRBV7-9 and TRBJ2-7 for the parts outside the CDR3, the full variable domain is DTGVSQNPRHKITKRGQNVTFRCDPISEHNRLYWYRQTLGQGPEFLTYFQNEAQLEKSRLLSDRFSAERPKGSFSTLEIQRTEQGDSAMYLCSSVRDSYEQYFGPGTRLTVT.